This T cell receptor (beta chain) is drawn from a study of cytomegalovirus exposure and HLA in healthy donors. Study-wide points: In a later analysis, TCR beta V- and J-gene trimming showed a link to a missense DCLRE1C variant. Reportedly, fewer N-insertions than the approximately 700-donor mean appeared in an Asian-associated ancestry cluster in a later analysis. The study had only CMV serostatus as immune exposure information.

Amplification used 60 Vbeta primers and 13 Jbeta primers. Under the authors' procedure: A later analysis tallied roughly 77 million unique TCR beta chains, about 9.9 million of them shared. Sequencing was performed with immunoSEQ multiplex PCR; in TCRdb, only in-frame clones are kept and a portion is missing. V, J and clone size reflect that table, while D and trimming were determined from the DNA. This table holds 75,000 to 90,000 clones, 70% to 85% found once. As concerns this clone: Its antigen is unknown.

This TCR was sampled from a human donor in good health. The sequenced sample consisted of PBMCs.

Here the CDR3 reads CASARGGYGYNEQFF. CDR3 in DNA: TGCGCCAGCGCAAGAGGGGGATATGGGTACAATGAGCAGTTCTTC. This chain joins TRBV10-2 and TRBJ2-1, with D tentatively TRBD1 (6 bases). V was trimmed by 8 bases and J by 4 bases, leaving 18 bases between them. CDR1 and CDR2 (germline): WSHSY, SAAADI. This CDR3 has 15 residues.